Each of the 23 T cell receptor beta chains below was sequenced from the same sample in a study of beta chain features in type 1 diabetes. The entirety of the isolated RNA underwent reverse transcription, so expressed TCRB transcripts were sequenced. The protocol was immunoSEQ multiplex PCR, while the TCRdb copy is restricted to in-frame clones and leaves out a portion. This table holds 200,000 to 250,000 clones, about a tenth found once. Sequenced sample: central memory CD4+ T cells from blood. The receptors shown here come from a man between 18 and 35 years old in good health.

This clone was found a few times. The rearrangement joins TRBV7-2 to TRBJ2-7; 14 bases match TRBD2. The CDR3 extends over 15 amino acids. Germline V CDR1 and CDR2: SGHTA, FQGNSA. With 4 bases clipped from V and 4 bases from J, the junction kept 3 bases outside the gene matches. CDR3 in DNA: TGTGCCAGCAGCTCTGGACTAGCGGGAGGTTACGAGCAGTACTTC. This encodes CASSSGLAGGYEQYF.

The chain employs TRBV7-2 and TRBJ2-3; 8 bases line up with TRBD2. The CDR3 runs 14 residues. The J segment lost 3 bases and the V segment lost 3 bases, leaving 2 bases of the junction unmatched. Germline assignment: CDR1 SGHTA and CDR2 FQGNSA. The CDR3 sequence: CASSFSGRTDTQYF. The CDR3 nucleotides read TGTGCCAGCAGCTTCAGCGGGAGAACAGATACGCAGTATTTT.

A few counts support this clone. The chain is built from TRBV7-2 and TRBJ2-7; D is possibly TRBD1 (5 bases). CDR1 and CDR2 from the germline V gene are SGHTA and FQGNSA. Trimming took 7 bases from V and 0 from J, leaving 16 bases between them. The CDR3 covers 15 residues. The CDR3 DNA is TGTGCCAGCACCCCTGGGGCAGACCTCTCCTACGAGCAGTACTTC. It encodes CASTPGADLSYEQYF.

This clone was observed a handful of times. The chain recombines TRBV30 with TRBJ2-1; weak D call: TRBD1 (6 bases). The CDR3 consists of 15 residues. V was cut by 0 bases and J by 4 bases, with 13 bases left in between. Per the germline V gene, CDR1 is GTSNPN and CDR2 is SVGIG (reference sequence). CDR3 loop: CAWSVRGQLYNEQFF. In nucleotides, the CDR3 is TGTGCCTGGAGTGTACGAGGACAGCTATACAATGAGCAGTTCTTC.

This clone appeared a few times. The rearrangement uses TRBV5-1 and TRBJ1-5; no clear D gene. This CDR3 is 15 amino acids long. V was cut by 3 bases and J by 5 bases, with 15 bases left in between. Germline-derived CDR1 and CDR2 are SGHRS and YFSETQ. Here the CDR3 DNA reads TGCGCCAGCAGCTCAGCCGGGCATCCCTATCAGCCCCAGCATTTT. It is translated as CASSSAGHPYQPQHF. The variable domain in full, completed from reference TRBV5-1 and TRBJ1-5, reads KAGVTQTPRYLIKTRGQQVTLSCSPISGHRSVSWYQQTPGQGLQFLFEYFSETQRNKGNFPGRFSGRQFSNSRSEMNVSTLELGDSALYLCASSSAGHPYQPQHFGDGTRLSIL.

This rearrangement joins TRBV28 to TRBJ2-7, with no clear D. Germline CDR1 reads MDHEN; CDR2 reads SYDVKM. The CDR3 consists of 14 residues. V lost 3 bases to trimming and J lost 5 bases, with 14 bases between them. The CDR3 sequence: CASSFGRAPDEQYF. CDR3 DNA sequence: TGTGCCAGCAGTTTCGGCCGCGCGCCCGACGAGCAGTACTTC.

Worth noting for this clone: The junction differs from germline at one of its ends, possibly a read error. V usage is TRBV6-1 and J usage is TRBJ2-4; either TRBD1 or TRBD2 may fit D (5 bases each). The germline CDR1 and CDR2 sequences are MNHNS and SASEGT. The CDR3 loop spans 11 amino acids. This CDR3 reads CASSESGRRNF. The CDR3 nucleotides are TGTGCCAGCAGTGAATCGGGACGTAGGAACTTC.

At least ten counts were recorded for this clone. CDR3 sequence (DNA): TGTGCCATCAGTGAGTCATCCCCATCGGGCGGCTACACCTTC. Its translation: CAISESSPSGGYTF. The chain combines TRBV10-3 with TRBJ1-2; D ambiguous. Germline V gene sequence: CDR1 ENHRY, CDR2 SYGVKD. The CDR3 extends over 14 amino acids. V dropped 0 bases and J dropped 8 bases, with 13 bases sitting between them.

This clone has a handful of counts. This rearrangement joins TRBV4-3 to TRBJ2-1; TRBD2 matches 14 bases. CDR1 is LGHNA, CDR2 YSLEER, per germline. Trimming cost V 4 bases and J 10 bases; bases outside gene matches: 6. This CDR3 is 15 amino acids long. Written as DNA, the CDR3 is TGCGCCAGCAGCCTTGGGACTAGCGGGAGTATAGAGCAGTTCTTC. This translates into CASSLGTSGSIEQFF.

This clone was seen more than once but under ten times. This sequence joins TRBV6-6 and TRBJ2-7, with D tentatively TRBD1 (6 bases). The CDR3 is 14 amino acids. The germline V and J ends were trimmed by 6 bases and 3 bases, with 15 bases remaining between them. Germline V CDR1 and CDR2: MNHNY, SVGAGI (reference sequence). This CDR3 reads CASRSRDKNYEQYF. The CDR3 DNA sequence: TGTGCCAGCAGGTCCCGGGACAAAAACTACGAGCAGTACTTC.

The chain employs TRBV7-9 and TRBJ2-3; the D gene could be TRBD1 or TRBD2 (5 bases each). Germline V gives CDR1 SEHNR, CDR2 FQNEAQ (reference sequence). The CDR3 is made up of 13 amino acids. Trimming took off 5 bases at V and 4 bases at J, with 10 bases between the two ends. Here the CDR3 DNA reads TGTGCCAGCAGCACCCGGGGCCCAGATACGCAGTATTTT. It translates to CASSTRGPDTQYF.

This clone appeared a single time. The gene calls are TRBV4-2 and TRBJ2-7; no clear D gene. Germline assignment: CDR1 LGHNA and CDR2 YNFKEQ. Trimming removed 0 bases from V and 4 bases from J, with 10 bases in between. The CDR3 has 14 amino acids. For the CDR3, the DNA is TGTGCCAGCAGCCAAGATCGAGGTTTGTACGAGCAGTACTTC. It is translated as CASSQDRGLYEQYF.

The chain combines TRBV5-1 with TRBJ2-1; tentative D call: TRBD1 (5 bases). V lost 1 base and J 7 bases, leaving 12 bases between the germline ends. CDR3 size: 14 residues. Germline loops: CDR1 SGHRS, CDR2 YFSETQ. Written as DNA, the CDR3 is TGCGCCAGCAGCTTGTCAGGGTCAAGAAATGAGCAGTTCTTC. Protein: CASSLSGSRNEQFF.

About this clone itself: A much larger clone sits a single nucleotide away, making a read error possible. CDR3 DNA sequence: TGTGCCAGCAGGGAGGGGGCCACCGGGGAGCTGTTTTTT. It codes for CASREGATGELFF. The chain carries TRBV10-3 and TRBJ2-2; either TRBD1 or TRBD2 may supply D (7 bases each). Trimming shortened V by 10 bases and J by 4 bases, and 13 bases separated the two germline ends. The CDR3 extends over 13 amino acids. From germline, CDR1 is ENHRY and CDR2 SYGVKD.

Only a few counts were recorded for this clone. The gene calls are TRBV7-9 and TRBJ2-1, with TRBD2 matching 9 bases. The V gene end was trimmed by 1 base and the J gene end by 6 bases; junction bases not matched to a gene: 10. Germline V lookup: CDR1 SEHNR, CDR2 FQNEAQ (reference sequence). The CDR3 consists of 17 residues. The DNA of the CDR3 is TGTGCCAGCAGCTTAGTCAGCGGGAGGTCGACCTCCAATGAGCAGTTCTTC. Translating it yields CASSLVSGRSTSNEQFF.

This clone was seen ten or more times. The chain uses TRBV5-1 and TRBJ2-2; 8 nucleotides align to TRBD2. This CDR3 spans 16 amino acids. Germline CDR1 reads SGHRS; CDR2 reads YFSETQ. Trimming cost V 4 bases and J 4 bases; bases outside gene matches: 9. CDR3 sequence (DNA): TGCGCCAGCAGCCCAACTAGCGGCACCCTCACCGGGGAGCTGTTTTTT. It codes for CASSPTSGTLTGELFF.

This clone was counted only a few times. V usage is TRBV29-1 and J usage is TRBJ2-5; D is unresolved. V was trimmed by 6 bases and J by 4 bases, leaving 12 bases between them. The germline V gene has CDR1 SQVTM and CDR2 ANQGSEA. The CDR3 is 12 amino acids. For the CDR3, the DNA is TGCAGCGTCCTTTGGGCCGGAGAGACCCAGTACTTC. It codes for CSVLWAGETQYF.

The chain is built from TRBV7-2 and TRBJ2-1; the match to TRBD1 covers 11 bases. The CDR3 contains 15 residues. Germline values: CDR1 SGHTA, CDR2 FQGNSA. Losses at the gene ends were 4 bases for V and 5 bases for J; bases not matched to a gene: 4. The CDR3 region has the DNA TGTGCCAGCAGCTCCGCGGGACAGGGGGACAATGAGCAGTTCTTC. Protein sequence: CASSSAGQGDNEQFF. Variable domain in full (rest from reference TRBV7-2 and TRBJ2-1): GAGVSQSPSNKVTEKGKDVELRCDPISGHTALYWYRQSLGQGLEFLIYFQGNSAPDKSGLPSDRFSAERTGGSVSTLTIQRTQQEDSAVYLCASSSAGQGDNEQFFGPGTRLTVL.

This clone came up a few times. The chain links TRBV15 to TRBJ2-4; a weak D match, TRBD1 (6 bases). Germline values: CDR1 LNHNV, CDR2 YYDKDF (reference sequence). This CDR3 is 19 amino acids long. Between the trimmed V and J ends, which lost 5 bases and 0 bases, there was a span of 23 bases. The CDR3 coding sequence is TGTGCCACCAGCGGGACGCGAGGGACAACTGATCTAGCCAAAAACATTCAGTACTTC. Its translation: CATSGTRGTTDLAKNIQYF.

V usage is TRBV5-1 and J usage is TRBJ1-1, with D unresolved. The V gene's germline CDR1 is SGHRS and CDR2 YFSETQ. This CDR3 is 15 amino acids long. V was cut by 2 bases and J by 5 bases, with 16 bases left in between. The CDR3 here is CASSFSKIVGTEAFF. CDR3 coding DNA: TGCGCCAGCAGCTTTTCGAAAATTGTGGGGACTGAAGCTTTCTTT.

This clone was counted only a few times. This sequence joins TRBV2 and TRBJ1-5; no firm D call. The CDR3 contains 13 residues. The germline V and J ends were trimmed by 7 bases and 4 bases, with 11 bases remaining between them. Germline assignment: CDR1 SNHLY and CDR2 FYNNEI. The CDR3 is CASTEVGNQPQHF. CDR3 nucleotide sequence: TGTGCCAGCACCGAAGTGGGGAATCAGCCCCAGCATTTT.

The chain uses TRBV11-3 and TRBJ1-1; 7 bases agree with TRBD1. Trimming took 5 bases from V and 6 from J; bases not matched to a gene: 9. CDR1 and CDR2 (germline): SGHNT, YENEEA. The CDR3 contains 14 residues. CDR3 loop: CASSAQTGAAEAFF. The CDR3 DNA follows: TGTGCCAGCAGCGCTCAAACAGGGGCCGCTGAAGCTTTCTTT.

The chain combines TRBV4-3 with TRBJ1-2, with D unresolved. V was clipped by 0 bases and J by 6 bases, with 11 bases between them. Germline loops: CDR1 LGHNA, CDR2 YSLEER. This CDR3 contains 14 residues. The DNA for the CDR3 is TGCGCCAGCAGCCAAGATCTAAGTGGGGATGGCTACACCTTC. It yields the protein CASSQDLSGDGYTF.